Listed below are T cell receptor beta chains from one sample, sequenced in a study of blood T cells in healthy people across ages. TCRdb reprocessed the 5' RACE reads with MiXCR, giving one entry per CDR3 protein. Here the sample spans about 1,400,000 distinct CDR3 sequences, around 55% being singletons. Sequences were obtained from blood. The source is a man between 18 and 35 years old in good health. Both conserved end residues are part of each CDR3. The D gene is left open where the match is weak. Size tells how often a clone was seen (once, few, many) or the class of an expanded clone, and some rows leave it out.

d_gene: NA; abundance: once; v_gene: TRBV27; j_gene: TRBJ1-6; CDR3aa: CASSFERINSPLHF; CDR3nt: TGTGCCAGCAGTTTCGAGCGGATAAATTCACCCCTCCACTTT
d_gene: NA; abundance: NA; v_gene: TRBV14; j_gene: TRBJ2-7; CDR3aa: CASSHGFSYEQYF; CDR3nt: TGTGCCAGCAGCCACGGATTCTCCTACGAGCAGTACTTC
d_gene: TRBD2; abundance: NA; v_gene: TRBV29-1; j_gene: TRBJ2-5; CDR3aa: CSVETSGSKTQYF; CDR3nt: TGCAGCGTTGAAACTAGCGGGAGCAAGACCCAGTACTTC
d_gene: TRBD2; abundance: few; v_gene: TRBV5-1; j_gene: TRBJ2-3; CDR3aa: CASSFSGRSADTQYF; CDR3nt: TGCGCCAGCAGCTTTAGCGGGAGATCTGCAGATACGCAGTATTTT
d_gene: NA; abundance: NA; v_gene: TRBV5-1; j_gene: TRBJ2-7; CDR3aa: CASTQVGTYEQYF; CDR3nt: TGCGCCAGCACCCAGGTGGGCACCTACGAGCAGTACTTC
d_gene: TRBD1; abundance: NA; v_gene: TRBV20-1; j_gene: TRBJ2-1; CDR3aa: CSASPGTGGPYNEQFF; CDR3nt: TGCAGTGCTAGCCCCGGGACAGGGGGACCCTACAATGAGCAGTTCTTC
d_gene: NA; abundance: NA; v_gene: TRBV7-8; j_gene: TRBJ2-1; CDR3aa: CASSLSRMGSYNEQFF; CDR3nt: TGTGCCAGCAGCTTGTCCAGGATGGGGTCCTACAATGAGCAGTTCTTC
d_gene: TRBD2; abundance: NA; v_gene: TRBV7-2; j_gene: TRBJ2-1; CDR3aa: CASSTGGNSGIKSSYNEQFF; CDR3nt: TGTGCCAGCAGCACCGGGGGCAATAGCGGGATAAAGAGCTCCTACAATGAGCAGTTCTTC
d_gene: TRBD2; abundance: NA; v_gene: TRBV29-1; j_gene: TRBJ2-7; CDR3aa: CSVEELAGDYEQYF; CDR3nt: TGCAGCGTTGAAGAGCTAGCGGGAGACTACGAGCAGTACTTC
d_gene: TRBD2; abundance: NA; v_gene: TRBV25-1; j_gene: TRBJ2-1; CDR3aa: CASSEMASGSDEQFF; CDR3nt: TGTGCCAGCAGCGAAATGGCTAGCGGGAGCGATGAGCAGTTCTTC
d_gene: NA; abundance: NA; v_gene: TRBV12-3/TRBV12-4; j_gene: TRBJ2-5; CDR3aa: CASRSPLLGWETQYF; CDR3nt: TGTGCCAGCAGATCCCCGCTGTTGGGTTGGGAGACCCAGTACTTC
d_gene: NA; abundance: NA; v_gene: TRBV7-9; j_gene: TRBJ2-7; CDR3aa: CASSTQDGTTYEQYF; CDR3nt: TGTGCCAGCAGCACCCAGGACGGGACCACCTACGAGCAGTACTTC
d_gene: TRBD1; abundance: NA; v_gene: TRBV7-6; j_gene: TRBJ2-2; CDR3aa: CASSLERQTGANTGELFF; CDR3nt: TGTGCCAGCAGCTTAGAGCGGCAGACAGGGGCGAACACCGGGGAGCTGTTTTTT
d_gene: TRBD2; abundance: NA; v_gene: TRBV3-1; j_gene: TRBJ2-7; CDR3aa: CASSQDYGLAGYEQYF; CDR3nt: TGTGCCAGCAGCCAAGATTATGGACTAGCGGGCTACGAGCAGTACTTC
d_gene: NA; abundance: few; v_gene: TRBV25-1; j_gene: TRBJ1-1; CDR3aa: CASSEYLNTEAFF; CDR3nt: TGTGCCAGCAGTGAATACCTGAACACTGAAGCTTTCTTT
d_gene: TRBD2; abundance: NA; v_gene: TRBV4-2; j_gene: TRBJ2-4; CDR3aa: CASSQDPASGRVIQYF; CDR3nt: TGTGCCAGCAGCCAAGATCCGGCTAGCGGGAGAGTCATTCAGTACTTC
d_gene: NA; abundance: NA; v_gene: TRBV4-1; j_gene: TRBJ1-2; CDR3aa: CASSQIGILNYGYTF; CDR3nt: TGCGCCAGCAGCCAAATCGGCATCCTTAACTATGGCTACACCTTC
d_gene: NA; abundance: NA; v_gene: TRBV7-8; j_gene: TRBJ2-7; CDR3aa: CASSVAQGPYEQYF; CDR3nt: TGTGCCAGCAGCGTAGCGCAGGGACCCTACGAGCAGTACTTC
d_gene: NA; abundance: once; v_gene: TRBV3-1; j_gene: TRBJ2-7; CDR3aa: CASSHPGVADTYEQYF; CDR3nt: TGTGCCAGCAGCCATCCCGGGGTAGCGGACACCTACGAGCAGTACTTC
d_gene: NA; abundance: many; v_gene: TRBV4-1; j_gene: TRBJ2-1; CDR3aa: CASSQRNEQFF; CDR3nt: TGCGCCAGCAGCCAAAGGAATGAGCAGTTCTTC
d_gene: NA; abundance: NA; v_gene: TRBV7-9; j_gene: TRBJ2-7; CDR3aa: CASSLGTRGDEQYF; CDR3nt: TGTGCCAGCAGCTTAGGCACCAGGGGCGACGAGCAGTACTTC
d_gene: TRBD1; abundance: few; v_gene: TRBV25-1; j_gene: TRBJ1-4; CDR3aa: CASSESGTGREKLFF; CDR3nt: TGTGCCAGCAGTGAGTCCGGGACAGGGCGCGAAAAACTGTTTTTT
d_gene: NA; abundance: NA; v_gene: TRBV11-1; j_gene: TRBJ2-2; CDR3aa: CASSPTDSITGELFF; CDR3nt: TGTGCCAGCAGCCCCACCGACAGTATCACCGGGGAGCTGTTTTTT
d_gene: NA; abundance: few; v_gene: TRBV15; j_gene: TRBJ2-7; CDR3aa: CATSRDRTRYEQYF; CDR3nt: TGTGCCACCAGCAGAGATCGCACTCGCTACGAGCAGTACTTC
d_gene: NA; abundance: few; v_gene: TRBV5-1; j_gene: TRBJ2-5; CDR3aa: CASSFDRQETQYF; CDR3nt: TGCGCCAGCAGCTTTGACAGACAAGAGACCCAGTACTTC
d_gene: NA; abundance: NA; v_gene: TRBV2; j_gene: TRBJ1-6; CDR3aa: CASSEALGSSYNSPLHF; CDR3nt: TGTGCCAGCAGTGAAGCGCTTGGGAGCTCCTATAATTCACCCCTCCACTTT
d_gene: NA; abundance: NA; v_gene: TRBV7-9; j_gene: TRBJ2-7; CDR3aa: CASSELECEQYF; CDR3nt: TGTGCCAGCAGCGAATTGGAGTGCGAGCAGTACTTC
d_gene: TRBD1; abundance: NA; v_gene: TRBV9; j_gene: TRBJ2-1; CDR3aa: CASSGGQGYSYNEQFF; CDR3nt: TGTGCCAGCAGCGGGGGACAGGGCTACTCCTACAATGAGCAGTTCTTC
d_gene: NA; abundance: NA; v_gene: TRBV18; j_gene: TRBJ1-3; CDR3aa: CASSPIPGVSGNTIYF; CDR3nt: TGTGCCAGCTCACCAATCCCAGGTGTCTCTGGAAACACCATATATTTT
d_gene: TRBD1; abundance: NA; v_gene: TRBV6-2/TRBV6-3; j_gene: TRBJ1-4; CDR3aa: CASSFPPGQGNEKLFF; CDR3nt: TGTGCCAGCAGTTTTCCACCGGGACAGGGCAATGAAAAACTGTTTTTT
d_gene: TRBD2; abundance: NA; v_gene: TRBV20-1; j_gene: TRBJ2-5; CDR3aa: CSATISGRKETQYF; CDR3nt: TGCAGTGCTACCATTAGCGGGAGGAAAGAGACCCAGTACTTC
d_gene: TRBD2; abundance: NA; v_gene: TRBV20-1; j_gene: TRBJ2-3; CDR3aa: CSARDRASGRDTQYF; CDR3nt: TGCAGTGCTAGAGATCGGGCGAGCGGGAGAGATACGCAGTATTTT
d_gene: TRBD2; abundance: NA; v_gene: TRBV24-1; j_gene: TRBJ2-3; CDR3aa: CATSELAGGPQSIKDTQYF; CDR3nt: TGTGCCACCAGTGAATTAGCGGGGGGGCCTCAAAGTATCAAAGATACGCAGTATTTT
d_gene: NA; abundance: NA; v_gene: TRBV20-1; j_gene: TRBJ1-2; CDR3aa: CSARDRSRGYTF; CDR3nt: TGCAGTGCTAGAGATCGGTCCCGTGGCTACACCTTC
d_gene: NA; abundance: once; v_gene: TRBV7-9; j_gene: TRBJ2-7; CDR3aa: CASSFSGQYEQYF; CDR3nt: TGTGCCAGCAGCTTTTCTGGGCAGTACGAGCAGTACTTC
d_gene: NA; abundance: few; v_gene: TRBV6-2/TRBV6-3; j_gene: TRBJ2-3; CDR3aa: CASSYGLASIATQYF; CDR3nt: TGTGCCAGCAGTTACGGGCTAGCGAGTATCGCTACGCAGTATTTT
d_gene: NA; abundance: NA; v_gene: TRBV27; j_gene: TRBJ1-2; CDR3aa: CASSFWDVSPHGYTF; CDR3nt: TGTGCCAGCAGTTTCTGGGACGTCTCCCCCCATGGCTACACCTTC
d_gene: NA; abundance: few; v_gene: TRBV7-2; j_gene: TRBJ1-6; CDR3aa: CASSAAPYNSPLHF; CDR3nt: TGTGCCAGCAGTGCCGCCCCCTATAATTCACCCCTCCACTTT
d_gene: TRBD2; abundance: NA; v_gene: TRBV29-1; j_gene: TRBJ2-3; CDR3aa: CSVLRAETSGRGEYF; CDR3nt: TGCAGCGTCCTGAGGGCAGAGACTAGCGGGAGAGGAGAGTATTTT
d_gene: NA; abundance: NA; v_gene: TRBV2; j_gene: TRBJ1-1; CDR3aa: CASSEVRGNTEAFF; CDR3nt: TGTGCCAGCAGTGAAGTTCGCGGGAACACTGAAGCTTTCTTT